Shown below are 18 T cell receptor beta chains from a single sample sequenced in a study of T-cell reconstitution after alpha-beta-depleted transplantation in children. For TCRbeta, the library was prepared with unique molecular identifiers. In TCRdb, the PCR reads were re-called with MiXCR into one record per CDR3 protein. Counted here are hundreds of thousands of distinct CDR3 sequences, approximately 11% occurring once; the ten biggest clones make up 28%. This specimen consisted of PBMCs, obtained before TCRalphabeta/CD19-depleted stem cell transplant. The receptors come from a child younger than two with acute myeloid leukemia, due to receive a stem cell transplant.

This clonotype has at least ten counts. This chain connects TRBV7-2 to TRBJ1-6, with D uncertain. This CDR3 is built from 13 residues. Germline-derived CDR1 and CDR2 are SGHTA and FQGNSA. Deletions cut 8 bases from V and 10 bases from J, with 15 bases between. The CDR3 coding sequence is TGTGCCAGCTGCCATCAGCTCACCTCACCCCTCCACTTT. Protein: CASCHQLTSPLHF.

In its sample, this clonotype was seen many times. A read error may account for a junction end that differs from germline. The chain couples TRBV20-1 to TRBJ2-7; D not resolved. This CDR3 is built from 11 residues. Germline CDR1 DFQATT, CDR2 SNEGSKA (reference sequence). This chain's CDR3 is CSARGQLVENF. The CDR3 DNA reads TGCAGTGCTAGAGGCCAGTTAGTGGAGAACTTC.

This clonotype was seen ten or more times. The CDR3 coding sequence is TGCGCCAGCAGCTTGGACTATCACAATGAGCAGTTCTTC. Translation gives CASSLDYHNEQFF. The chain combines TRBV5-1 with TRBJ2-1; no definite D call. Germline-derived CDR1 and CDR2 are SGHRS and YFSETQ. V lost 0 bases and J lost 5, with 6 bases in between. The CDR3 spans 13 residues.

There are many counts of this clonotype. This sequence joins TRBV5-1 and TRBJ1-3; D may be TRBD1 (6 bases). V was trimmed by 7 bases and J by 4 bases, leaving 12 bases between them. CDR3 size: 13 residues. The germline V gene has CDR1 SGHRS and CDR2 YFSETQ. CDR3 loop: CASGPGHGNTIYF. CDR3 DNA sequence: TGCGCCAGCGGCCCGGGACACGGAAACACCATATATTTT.

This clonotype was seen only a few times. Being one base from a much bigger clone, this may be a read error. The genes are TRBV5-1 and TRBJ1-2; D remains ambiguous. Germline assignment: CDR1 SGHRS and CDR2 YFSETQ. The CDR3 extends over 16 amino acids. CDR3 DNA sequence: TGCGTCAGCAGCACCTACCCGGGAGATCTATTCGGTGGCTACACCTTC. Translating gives CVSSTYPGDLFGGYTF. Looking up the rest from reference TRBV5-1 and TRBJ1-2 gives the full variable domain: KAGVTQTPRYLIKTRGQQVTLSCSPISGHRSVSWYQQTPGQGLQFLFEYFSETQRNKGNFPGRFSGRQFSNSRSEMNVSTLELGDSALYLCVSSTYPGDLFGGYTFGSGTRLTVV.

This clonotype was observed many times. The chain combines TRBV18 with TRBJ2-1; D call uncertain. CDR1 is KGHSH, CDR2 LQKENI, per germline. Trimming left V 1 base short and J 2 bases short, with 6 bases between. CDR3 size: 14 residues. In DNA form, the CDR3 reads TGTGCCAGCTCACCACAGTCTACCTACAATGAGCAGTTCTTC. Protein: CASSPQSTYNEQFF.

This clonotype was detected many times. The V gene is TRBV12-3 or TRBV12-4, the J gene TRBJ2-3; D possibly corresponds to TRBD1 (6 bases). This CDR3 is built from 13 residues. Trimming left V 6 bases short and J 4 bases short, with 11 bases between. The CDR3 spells CASSYREPDTQYF. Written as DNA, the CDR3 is TGTGCCAGCAGCTACAGGGAGCCAGATACGCAGTATTTT.

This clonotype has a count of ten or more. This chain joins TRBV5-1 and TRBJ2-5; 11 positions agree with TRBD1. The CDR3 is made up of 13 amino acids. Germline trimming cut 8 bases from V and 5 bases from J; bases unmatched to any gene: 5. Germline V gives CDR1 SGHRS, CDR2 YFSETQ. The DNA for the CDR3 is TGCGCCAGAGGGACAGGGGGTTGGGAGACCCAGTACTTC. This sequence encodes CARGTGGWETQYF.

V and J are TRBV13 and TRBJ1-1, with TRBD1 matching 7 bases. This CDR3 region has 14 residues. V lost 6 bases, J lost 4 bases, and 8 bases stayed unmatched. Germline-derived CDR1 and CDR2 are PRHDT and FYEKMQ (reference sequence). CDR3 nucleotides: TGTGCCAGCAGACAACAGGGGTGGACCACTGAAGCTTTCTTT. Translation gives CASRQQGWTTEAFF.

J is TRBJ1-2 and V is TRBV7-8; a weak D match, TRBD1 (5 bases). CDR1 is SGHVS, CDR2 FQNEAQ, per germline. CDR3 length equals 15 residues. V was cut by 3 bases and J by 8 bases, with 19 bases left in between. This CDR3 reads CASSLSGIGLEGYTF. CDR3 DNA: TGTGCCAGCAGCTTGTCAGGGATAGGCTTGGAAGGCTACACCTTC.

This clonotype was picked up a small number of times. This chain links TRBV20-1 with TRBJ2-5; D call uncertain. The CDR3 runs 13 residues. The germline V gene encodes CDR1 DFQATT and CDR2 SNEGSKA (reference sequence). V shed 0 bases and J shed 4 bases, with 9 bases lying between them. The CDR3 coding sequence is TGCAGTGCTAGAGATGGACGTCCAGAGACCCAGTACTTC. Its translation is CSARDGRPETQYF.

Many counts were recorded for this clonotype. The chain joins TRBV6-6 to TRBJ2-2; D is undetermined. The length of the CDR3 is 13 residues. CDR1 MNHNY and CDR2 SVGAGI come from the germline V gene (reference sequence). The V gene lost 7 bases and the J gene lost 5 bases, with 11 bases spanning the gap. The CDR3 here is CASTTLSTGELFF. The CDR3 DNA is TGTGCCAGCACCACCCTGAGTACCGGGGAGCTGTTTTTT.

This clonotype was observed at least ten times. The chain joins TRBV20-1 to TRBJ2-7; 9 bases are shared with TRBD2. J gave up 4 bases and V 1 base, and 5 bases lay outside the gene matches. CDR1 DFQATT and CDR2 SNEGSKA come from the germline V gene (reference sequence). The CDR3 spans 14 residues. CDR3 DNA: TGCAGTGCTAGAGGAGCGGGAGGAGGGTACGAGCAGTACTTC. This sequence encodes CSARGAGGGYEQYF.

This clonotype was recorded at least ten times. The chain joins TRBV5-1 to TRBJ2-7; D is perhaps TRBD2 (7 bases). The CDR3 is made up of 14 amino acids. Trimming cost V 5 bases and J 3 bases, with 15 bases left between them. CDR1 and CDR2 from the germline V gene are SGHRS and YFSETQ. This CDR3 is CASRSRGAGYEQYF. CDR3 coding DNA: TGCGCCAGCAGGTCTCGGGGGGCAGGCTACGAGCAGTACTTC.

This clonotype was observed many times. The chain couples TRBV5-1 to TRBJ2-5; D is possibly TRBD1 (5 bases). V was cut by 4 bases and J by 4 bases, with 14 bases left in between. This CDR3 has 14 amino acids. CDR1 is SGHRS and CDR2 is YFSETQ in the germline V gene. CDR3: CASSPVQGRETQYF. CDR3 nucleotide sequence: TGCGCCAGCAGCCCGGTGCAGGGAAGAGAGACCCAGTACTTC.

The CDR3 sequence is CAISDVTLGVEAFF. The CDR3 region has the DNA TGTGCCATCAGTGACGTAACATTGGGGGTTGAAGCTTTCTTT. The chain uses TRBV10-3 and TRBJ1-1; D perhaps matches TRBD1 (5 bases). CDR3 length equals 14 residues. V dropped 3 bases and J dropped 7 bases, with 15 bases sitting between them. CDR1 is ENHRY, CDR2 SYGVKD, per germline.

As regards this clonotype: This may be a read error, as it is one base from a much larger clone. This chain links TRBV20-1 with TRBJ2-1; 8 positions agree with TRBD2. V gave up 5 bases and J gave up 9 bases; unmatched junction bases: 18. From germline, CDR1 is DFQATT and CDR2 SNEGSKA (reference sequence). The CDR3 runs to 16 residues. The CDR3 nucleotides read TGCAGTGCTCCGAACACCCTAATCGGCGGGAGGACTGAGCAGTTCTTC. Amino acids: CSAPNTLIGGRTEQFF.

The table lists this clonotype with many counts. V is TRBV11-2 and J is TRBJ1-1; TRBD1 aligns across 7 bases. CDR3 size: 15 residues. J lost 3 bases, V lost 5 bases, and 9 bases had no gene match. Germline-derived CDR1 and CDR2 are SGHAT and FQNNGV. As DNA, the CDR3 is TGTGCCAGCAGCCTAGGGGGGACAGTCGACACTGAAGCTTTCTTT. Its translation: CASSLGGTVDTEAFF.